What follows are 29 T cell receptor beta chains derived from one specimen sequenced in a study of vaccination effects on CD4 cells after COVID-19. Using viral peptide pools, the ViraFEST assay grew out antigen-specific CD4+ T cells prior to sequencing. The culture ran for around nine days, and then CD4+ T cells were isolated. Vaccinated participants had no history of SARS-CoV-2 infection and tested negative for nucleocapsid antibodies. Their cognate antigens are unknown. Method: immunoSEQ multiplex PCR; TCRdb's copy keeps in-frame clones and lacks some. The sample holds about 71,000 clones, 80% seen once. The sample here was CD4+ T cells from PBMCs cultured with SARS-CoV-2 spike peptides, taken before COVID-19 vaccination. Receptor source: a human donor who received a COVID-19 vaccine.

The V gene is TRBV19, the J gene TRBJ1-4; D gene uncertain. Germline lookup yields CDR1 LNHDA and CDR2 SQIVND (reference sequence). The CDR3 spans 14 residues. V lost 2 bases to trimming and J lost 8 bases, with 12 bases between them. This chain's CDR3 is CASSIIGATEKLFF. In nucleotides, the CDR3 is TGTGCCAGTAGTATAATCGGCGCCACCGAAAAACTGTTTTTT. Looking up the rest from reference TRBV19 and TRBJ1-4 gives the full variable domain: DGGITQSPKYLFRKEGQNVTLSCEQNLNHDAMYWYRQDPGQGLRLIYYSQIVNDFQKGDIAEGYSVSREKKESFPLTVTSAQKNPTAFYLCASSIIGATEKLFFGSGTQLSVL.

The V gene is TRBV27, the J gene TRBJ2-2; D is unclear. The V gene's germline CDR1 is MNHEY and CDR2 SMNVEV (reference sequence). The CDR3 is 16 residues long. V shed 3 bases and J shed 3 bases, with 14 bases lying between them. The CDR3 is CASSFSNFWDTGELFF. CDR3 nucleotides: TGTGCCAGCAGTTTCTCGAACTTTTGGGACACCGGGGAGCTGTTTTTT.

There are a few counts of this clone. V usage is TRBV5-1 and J usage is TRBJ2-5; 8 bases are shared with TRBD2. V was clipped by 0 bases and J by 2 bases; unmatched bases: 6. CDR1 SGHRS and CDR2 YFSETQ come from the germline V gene. CDR3 length: 16 residues. The CDR3 DNA reads TGCGCCAGCAGCTTGGGGACGGGGGGGGCACAAGAGACCCAGTACTTC. Translating it yields CASSLGTGGAQETQYF.

This chain joins TRBV3-1 (or the pseudogene TRBV3-2) and TRBJ2-3; the match to TRBD2 covers 7 bases. This CDR3 region has 19 residues. Germline CDR1 and CDR2: LGHDT and YNNKEL (reference sequence). The junction had 17 bases not matched to a gene; V was cut back by 1 base and J by 4 bases. CDR3 sequence: CASSQGTSLPSRPADTQYF. For the CDR3, the DNA is TGTGCCAGCAGCCAAGGGACTAGTCTTCCCTCAAGGCCGGCAGATACGCAGTATTTT.

The V call is TRBV18, the J call TRBJ2-5; 11 bases map to TRBD2. V lost 2 bases and J lost 4; bases outside the gene matches: 3. Per germline, CDR1 KGHSH and CDR2 LQKENI. CDR3 length: 15 residues. The CDR3 nucleotides are TGTGCCAGCTCACCAAGACTAGCGGGGCGAGAGACCCAGTACTTC. This encodes CASSPRLAGRETQYF.

This chain links TRBV6-1 with TRBJ1-5; D may be TRBD1 (6 bases). V lost 3 bases and J 5 bases, leaving 14 bases between the germline ends. This CDR3 spans 15 amino acids. CDR1 and CDR2 from the germline V gene are MNHNS and SASEGT. The CDR3 DNA reads TGTGCCAGCAGTGACGGGGCAGGGGAGCATCAGCCCCAGCATTTT. This encodes CASSDGAGEHQPQHF.

This chain uses TRBV5-6 with TRBJ2-5; a possible D gene is TRBD1 (6 bases). The CDR3 contains 16 residues. CDR1 and CDR2 (germline): SGHDT, YYEEEE. V was trimmed by 1 base and J by 0 bases, leaving 13 bases between them. The CDR3 nucleotides read TGTGCCAGCAGCTTGTTCGGACAGCCGTACCAAGAGACCCAGTACTTC. Translating it yields CASSLFGQPYQETQYF.

This clone was found once. The chain joins TRBV24-1 to TRBJ1-5, with D perhaps matching TRBD1 (5 bases). This CDR3 spans 13 amino acids. V was trimmed by 5 bases and J by 3 bases, leaving 7 bases between them. The germline V gene has CDR1 KGHDR and CDR2 SFDVKD. The CDR3 DNA reads as TGTGCCACCAGTGGGGGGGTCAATCAGCCCCAGCATTTT. This sequence encodes CATSGGVNQPQHF.

The rearrangement uses TRBV10-1 and TRBJ2-2; TRBD1 agrees at 9 bases. The CDR3 length is 14 residues. Germline loops: CDR1 WNHNN, CDR2 SYGVQD (reference sequence). Trimming removed 7 bases from V and 3 bases from J; junction bases left unmatched: 3. Here the CDR3 reads CASTRDRDTGELFF. CDR3 bases: TGCGCCAGCACCCGGGACAGGGACACCGGGGAGCTGTTTTTT.

The chain is built from TRBV6-5 and TRBJ2-6; the D gene is possibly TRBD1 (5 bases). Trimming pared 6 bases from V and 4 bases from J, leaving 7 bases between. Germline-derived CDR1 and CDR2 are MNHEY and SVGAGI. The CDR3 runs 13 residues. As DNA, the CDR3 is TGTGCCAGCAGCCGGACAGGGGCCAACGTCCTGACTTTC. It codes for CASSRTGANVLTF.

This clone was observed once. This chain uses TRBV6-2 or TRBV6-3 with TRBJ2-2; D is possibly TRBD2 (6 bases). This CDR3 has 13 amino acids. Germline CDR1 reads MNHEY; CDR2 reads SVGEGT. Between the trimmed V and J ends, which lost 5 bases and 6 bases, there was a span of 10 bases. The CDR3 is CASSAGRPGELFF. CDR3 bases: TGTGCCAGCAGTGCGGGGCGTCCCGGGGAGCTGTTTTTT.

The chain couples TRBV7-8 to TRBJ1-2; 7 nucleotides agree with TRBD1. Trimming took 5 bases from V and 4 from J; bases not matched to a gene: 13. Per germline, CDR1 SGHVS and CDR2 FQNEAQ. The CDR3 is 16 amino acids. The CDR3 here is CASSPSSPQGGYGYTF. DNA of the CDR3: TGTGCCAGCAGCCCCTCTTCCCCGCAGGGGGGCTATGGCTACACCTTC. The variable domain in full, with the rest retrieved from reference TRBV7-8 and TRBJ1-2, is GAGVSQSPRYKVAKRGQDVALRCDPISGHVSLFWYQQALGQGPEFLTYFQNEAQLDKSGLPSDRFFAERPEGSVSTLKIQRTQQEDSAVYLCASSPSSPQGGYGYTFGSGTRLTVV.

The gene calls are TRBV6-2 or TRBV6-3 and TRBJ1-5, with D possibly TRBD1 on 5 matching bases. Trimming took 3 bases from V and 0 from J, leaving 24 bases between them. The CDR3 sequence is 20 residues long. Germline CDR1 is MNHEY and CDR2 is SVGEGT. For the CDR3, the DNA is TGTGCCAGCAGTTATTCGAGACAGAACATTCCTATCGCTAGCAATCAGCCCCAGCATTTT. Its protein is CASSYSRQNIPIASNQPQHF.

V gene TRBV30 combines with J gene TRBJ2-5; the D gene is possibly TRBD1 (5 bases). The V gene's germline CDR1 is GTSNPN and CDR2 SVGIG (reference sequence). The CDR3 contains 14 residues. V was pared by 0 bases and J by 5 bases, with 13 bases between. The CDR3 bases are TGTGCCTGGAGTGTTAATAGGGGAAGGGAGACCCAGTACTTC. Its translation is CAWSVNRGRETQYF.

V and J are TRBV6-4 and TRBJ2-7, with TRBD1 identical over 10 bases. V lost 6 bases and J lost 3; bases outside the gene matches: 2. Germline CDR1 MRHNA, CDR2 SNTAGT. This CDR3 is 13 amino acids long. The chain's CDR3 is CASRGQGNYEQYV. CDR3 sequence (DNA): TGTGCCAGCAGGGGACAGGGGAACTACGAGCAGTACGTC.

J is TRBJ2-7 and V is TRBV19; D may be TRBD2 (6 bases). The V end was cut by 3 bases, the J end by 4 bases, with 7 bases between. This CDR3 contains 12 residues. Germline V CDR1 and CDR2: LNHDA, SQIVND (reference sequence). The CDR3 region is CASSIGGYEQYV. Written as DNA, the CDR3 is TGTGCCAGTAGTATTGGGGGGTACGAGCAGTACGTC.

The genes are TRBV27 and TRBJ2-3; 8 bases line up with TRBD1. The CDR3 covers 15 residues. The germline gives CDR1 MNHEY, CDR2 SMNVEV (reference sequence). V trimming: 4 bases; J trimming: 3 bases; junction bases outside the gene matches: 6. The CDR3 sequence: CASSYWTGKTDTQYF. The DNA for the CDR3 is TGTGCCAGCAGTTATTGGACAGGGAAAACAGATACGCAGTATTTT.

The chain couples TRBV19 to TRBJ2-1, with TRBD2 identical over 14 bases. The CDR3 covers 15 residues. V gave up 3 bases and J gave up 6 bases; unmatched junction bases: 1. Germline values: CDR1 LNHDA, CDR2 SQIVND (reference sequence). The DNA for the CDR3 is TGTGCCAGTAGTATGGGACTAGCGGGGGTCAATGAGCAGTTCTTC. Amino acids: CASSMGLAGVNEQFF.

Many counts were recorded for this clone. V is TRBV7-3 and J is TRBJ1-1; possible D gene TRBD1, 6 bases. This CDR3 contains 14 residues. V shed 5 bases and J shed 7 bases, with 17 bases lying between them. Germline values: CDR1 SGHTA, CDR2 FQGTGA. CDR3 sequence (DNA): TGTGCCAGCAGCCTTAGTGCGGGGGCGAGTGAAGCTTTCTTT. This codes for CASSLSAGASEAFF.

The gene calls are TRBV11-1 and TRBJ1-2; D gene uncertain. CDR3 length: 12 residues. V gave up 5 bases and J gave up 4 bases, with 8 bases separating them. Germline-derived CDR1 and CDR2 are SGHAT and FQDESV (reference sequence). The chain's CDR3 is CASSAGTYGYTF. DNA for the CDR3: TGTGCCAGCAGCGCCGGCACCTATGGCTACACCTTC.

The rearrangement uses TRBV3-1 (or the pseudogene TRBV3-2) and TRBJ2-2; 8 bases agree with TRBD2. V lost 0 bases and J lost 4; bases outside the gene matches: 13. This CDR3 spans 19 amino acids. Germline CDR1 reads LGHDT; CDR2 reads YNNKEL (reference sequence). CDR3 residues: CASSQDPANTGGRTGELFF. The CDR3 DNA sequence: TGTGCCAGCAGCCAAGATCCAGCTAACACGGGGGGGCGCACCGGGGAGCTGTTTTTT.

The chain couples TRBV3-1 (or the pseudogene TRBV3-2) to TRBJ2-7; TRBD1 matches at 8 bases. The CDR3 loop spans 13 amino acids. From germline, CDR1 is LGHDT and CDR2 YNNKEL (reference sequence). J was trimmed by 6 bases and V by 4 bases; bases with no gene match: 5. CDR3 sequence reads: CASSLRGQGEQYV. Written as DNA, the CDR3 is TGTGCCAGCAGCCTCAGGGGGCAGGGCGAGCAGTACGTC.

The gene calls are TRBV24-1 and TRBJ1-2; perhaps TRBD1 as D (6 bases). In germline, CDR1 is KGHDR, CDR2 SFDVKD. This CDR3 region has 14 residues. V was cut by 8 bases and J by 5 bases, with 17 bases left in between. The CDR3 DNA follows: TGTGCCACCAACCCACAGGGTTCCTCTTATGGCTACACCTTC. The encoded protein is CATNPQGSSYGYTF.

CDR3 sequence reads: CASSLAGVYQETQYF. In nucleotides, the CDR3 is TGTGCCAGCAGCTTAGCAGGGGTGTACCAAGAGACCCAGTACTTC. J is TRBJ2-5 and V is TRBV7-2; weak D call: TRBD1 (5 bases). Germline lookup yields CDR1 SGHTA and CDR2 FQGNSA. The ends were cut back, 0 bases at V and 0 bases at J, with 8 bases in the middle. The CDR3 covers 15 residues.

This sequence joins TRBV4-1 and TRBJ2-3; 13 nucleotides align to TRBD2. V trimming: 0 bases; J trimming: 7 bases; junction bases outside the gene matches: 13. This CDR3 is 19 amino acids long. The germline CDR1 and CDR2 sequences are MGHRA and YSYEKL. CDR3 in amino acids: CASSQDFRGLAGWRNTQYF. The CDR3 nucleotides are TGCGCCAGCAGCCAAGATTTCCGGGGACTAGCGGGGTGGCGAAATACGCAGTATTTT.

The chain has TRBV5-6 and TRBJ2-5, with no clear D. The germline V gene has CDR1 SGHDT and CDR2 YYEEEE. V was trimmed by 1 base and J by 0 bases, leaving 4 bases between them. This CDR3 has 13 amino acids. The CDR3 reads CASSLLYQETQYF. Here the CDR3 DNA reads TGTGCCAGCAGCTTGTTGTACCAAGAGACCCAGTACTTC.

The CDR3 DNA sequence: TGTGCCAGCAGTGGCCGTGGAGACACTGAAGCTTTCTTT. The encoded protein is CASSGRGDTEAFF. This chain connects TRBV2 to TRBJ1-1; D unresolved. V gave up 4 bases and J gave up 3 bases, with 9 bases separating them. The germline V gene has CDR1 SNHLY and CDR2 FYNNEI. CDR3 length equals 13 residues.

The rearrangement joins TRBV7-3 to TRBJ2-3, with D maybe TRBD2 (6 bases). Trimming took 2 bases from V and 1 from J, leaving 13 bases between them. Germline CDR1 reads SGHTA; CDR2 reads FQGTGA. The length of the CDR3 is 16 residues. CDR3 nucleotides: TGTGCCAGCAGCTTATCCCCCCTAGCGCGCACAGATACGCAGTATTTT. Translating gives CASSLSPLARTDTQYF.

The sample holds a few counts of this clone. This rearrangement joins TRBV28 to TRBJ2-1, with 12 positions matching TRBD2. CDR3 size: 16 residues. Germline CDR1 is MDHEN and CDR2 is SYDVKM. V gave up 4 bases and J gave up 3 bases; unmatched junction bases: 4. The CDR3 loop is CASSSRTSGDYNEQFF. CDR3 nucleotides: TGTGCCAGCAGTTCACGGACTAGCGGGGACTACAATGAGCAGTTCTTC.